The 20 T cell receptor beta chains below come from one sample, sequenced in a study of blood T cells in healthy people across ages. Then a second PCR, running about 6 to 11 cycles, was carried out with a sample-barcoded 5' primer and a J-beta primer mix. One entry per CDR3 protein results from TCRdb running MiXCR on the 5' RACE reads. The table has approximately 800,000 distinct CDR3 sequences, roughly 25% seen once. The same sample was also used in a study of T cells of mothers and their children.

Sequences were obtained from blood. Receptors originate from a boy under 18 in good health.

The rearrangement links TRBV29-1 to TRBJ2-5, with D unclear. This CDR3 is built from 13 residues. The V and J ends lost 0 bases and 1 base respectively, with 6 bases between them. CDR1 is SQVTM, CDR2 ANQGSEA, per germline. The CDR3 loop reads CSVEEDGQETQYF. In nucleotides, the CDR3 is TGCAGCGTTGAAGAGGACGGCCAAGAGACCCAGTACTTC.

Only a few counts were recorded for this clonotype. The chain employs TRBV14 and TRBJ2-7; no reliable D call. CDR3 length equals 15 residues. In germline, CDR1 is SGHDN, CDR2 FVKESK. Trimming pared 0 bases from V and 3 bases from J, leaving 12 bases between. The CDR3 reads CASSQDPGRFYEQYF. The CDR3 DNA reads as TGTGCCAGCAGCCAAGATCCGGGCAGGTTCTACGAGCAGTACTTC.

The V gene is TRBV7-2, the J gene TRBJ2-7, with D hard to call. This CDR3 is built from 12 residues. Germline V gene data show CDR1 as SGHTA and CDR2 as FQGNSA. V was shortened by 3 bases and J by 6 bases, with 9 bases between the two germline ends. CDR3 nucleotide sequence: TGTGCCAGCAGCTTTATGCGTGGCGAGCAGTACTTC. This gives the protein CASSFMRGEQYF.

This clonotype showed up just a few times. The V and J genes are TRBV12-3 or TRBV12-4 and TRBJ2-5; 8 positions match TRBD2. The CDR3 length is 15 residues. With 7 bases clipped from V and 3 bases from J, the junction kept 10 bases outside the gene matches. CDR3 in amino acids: CASNPAGGPKETQYF. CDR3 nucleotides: TGTGCCAGCAACCCGGCGGGGGGCCCAAAAGAGACCCAGTACTTC.

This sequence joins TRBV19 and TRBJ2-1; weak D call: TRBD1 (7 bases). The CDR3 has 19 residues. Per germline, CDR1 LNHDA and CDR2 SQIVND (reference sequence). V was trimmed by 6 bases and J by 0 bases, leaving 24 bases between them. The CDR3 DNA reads TGTGCCAGTAGCCACACCAGGGGGTTCGGGAGAAGCTCCTACAATGAGCAGTTCTTC. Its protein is CASSHTRGFGRSSYNEQFF.

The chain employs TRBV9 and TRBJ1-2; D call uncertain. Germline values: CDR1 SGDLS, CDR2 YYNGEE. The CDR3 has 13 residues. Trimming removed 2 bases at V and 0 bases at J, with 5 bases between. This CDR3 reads CASSVSPNYGYTF. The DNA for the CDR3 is TGTGCCAGCAGCGTTTCCCCTAACTATGGCTACACCTTC.

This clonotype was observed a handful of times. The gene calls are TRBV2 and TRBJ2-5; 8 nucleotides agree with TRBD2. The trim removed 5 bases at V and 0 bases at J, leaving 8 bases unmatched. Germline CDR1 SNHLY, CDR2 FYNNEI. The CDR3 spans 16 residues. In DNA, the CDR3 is TGTGCCAGCAGTACGATACCGACTAGCGACCAAGAGACCCAGTACTTC. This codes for CASSTIPTSDQETQYF.

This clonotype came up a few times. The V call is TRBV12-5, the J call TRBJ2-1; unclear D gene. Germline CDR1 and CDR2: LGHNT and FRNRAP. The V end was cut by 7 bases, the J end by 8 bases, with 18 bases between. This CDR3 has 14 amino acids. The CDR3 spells CASAFMHRIHEQFF. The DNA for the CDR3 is TGTGCTAGTGCCTTCATGCACCGCATTCATGAGCAGTTCTTC.

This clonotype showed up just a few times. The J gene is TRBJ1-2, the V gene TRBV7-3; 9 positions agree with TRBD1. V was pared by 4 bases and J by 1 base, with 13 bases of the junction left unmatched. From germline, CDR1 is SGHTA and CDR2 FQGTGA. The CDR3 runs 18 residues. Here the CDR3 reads CASSWGIHRGRLNYGYTF. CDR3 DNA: TGTGCCAGCAGCTGGGGGATCCACAGGGGGCGACTTAACTATGGCTACACCTTC.

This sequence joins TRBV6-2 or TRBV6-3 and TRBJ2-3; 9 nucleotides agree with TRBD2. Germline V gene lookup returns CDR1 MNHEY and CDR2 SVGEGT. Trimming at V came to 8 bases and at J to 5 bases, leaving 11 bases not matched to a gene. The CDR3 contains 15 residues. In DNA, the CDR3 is TGTGCCAGCGCCCCCCTAGCGGGGTATCGAGATACGCAGTATTTT. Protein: CASAPLAGYRDTQYF.

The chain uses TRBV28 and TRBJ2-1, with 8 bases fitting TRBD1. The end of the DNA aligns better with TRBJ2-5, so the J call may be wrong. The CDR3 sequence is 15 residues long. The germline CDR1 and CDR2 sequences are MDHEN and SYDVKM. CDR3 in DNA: TGTGCCAGCAGTTTACTCCAGGGGGCCGGTGAGACCCAGTACTTC. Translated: CASSLLQGAGETQYF.

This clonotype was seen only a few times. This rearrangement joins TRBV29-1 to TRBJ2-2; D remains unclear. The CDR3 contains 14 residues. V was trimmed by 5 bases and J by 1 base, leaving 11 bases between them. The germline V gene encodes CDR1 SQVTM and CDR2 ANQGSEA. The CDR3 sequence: CSVNGGKNTGELFF. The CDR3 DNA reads TGCAGCGTTAACGGCGGAAAGAACACCGGGGAGCTGTTTTTT.

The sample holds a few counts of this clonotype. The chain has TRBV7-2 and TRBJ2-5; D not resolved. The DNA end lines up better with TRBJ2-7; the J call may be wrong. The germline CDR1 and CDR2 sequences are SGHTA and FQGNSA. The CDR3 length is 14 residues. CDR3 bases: TGTGCCAGCAGCTTGGAGCCGGTCTCCTACGAGCAGTACTTC. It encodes CASSLEPVSYEQYF.

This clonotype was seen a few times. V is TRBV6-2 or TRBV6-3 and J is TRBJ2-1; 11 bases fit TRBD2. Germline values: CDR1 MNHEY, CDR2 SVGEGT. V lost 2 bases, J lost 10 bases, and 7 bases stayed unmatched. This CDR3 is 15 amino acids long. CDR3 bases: TGTGCCAGCAGTTACCCGGGACTAGCGGAAAAGGAGCAGTTCTTC. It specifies CASSYPGLAEKEQFF.

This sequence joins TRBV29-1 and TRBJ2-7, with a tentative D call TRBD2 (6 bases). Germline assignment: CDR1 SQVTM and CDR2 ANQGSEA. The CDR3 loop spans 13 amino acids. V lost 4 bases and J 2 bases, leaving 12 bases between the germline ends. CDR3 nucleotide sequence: TGCAGCGTTGTGGTAGCGGAAACCTACGAGCAGTACTTC. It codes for CSVVVAETYEQYF.

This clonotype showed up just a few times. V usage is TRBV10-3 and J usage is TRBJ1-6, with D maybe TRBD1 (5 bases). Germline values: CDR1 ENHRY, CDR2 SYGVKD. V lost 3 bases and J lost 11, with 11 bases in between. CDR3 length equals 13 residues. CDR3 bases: TGTGCCATCAGTGATGGGGCCTATACACCCCTCCACTTT. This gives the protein CAISDGAYTPLHF.

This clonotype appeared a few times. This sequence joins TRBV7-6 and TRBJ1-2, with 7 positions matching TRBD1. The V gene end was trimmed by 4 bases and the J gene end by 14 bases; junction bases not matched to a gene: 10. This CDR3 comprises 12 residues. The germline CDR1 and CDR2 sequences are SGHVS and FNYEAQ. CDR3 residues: CASSSVPGTVTF. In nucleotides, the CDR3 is TGTGCCAGCAGCTCCGTACCCGGGACAGTGACCTTC. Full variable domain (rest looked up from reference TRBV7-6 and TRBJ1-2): GAGVSQSPRYKVTKRGQDVALRCDPISGHVSLYWYRQALGQGPEFLTYFNYEAQQDKSGLPNDRFSAERPEGSISTLTIQRTEQRDSAMYRCASSSVPGTVTFGSGTRLTVV.

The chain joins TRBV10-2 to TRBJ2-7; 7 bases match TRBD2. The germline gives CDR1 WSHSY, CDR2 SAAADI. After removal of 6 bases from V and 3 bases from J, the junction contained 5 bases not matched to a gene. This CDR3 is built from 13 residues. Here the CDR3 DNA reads TGCGCCAGCAGATATTCGGGAGGCTACGAGCAGTACTTC. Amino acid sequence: CASRYSGGYEQYF.

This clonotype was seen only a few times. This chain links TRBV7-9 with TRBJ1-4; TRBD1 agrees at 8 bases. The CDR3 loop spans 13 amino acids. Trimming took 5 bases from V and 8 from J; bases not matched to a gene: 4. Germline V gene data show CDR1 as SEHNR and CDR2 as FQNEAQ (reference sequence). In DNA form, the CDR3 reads TGTGCCAGCAGCCCGGACAGGGACGAAAAACTGTTTTTT. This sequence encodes CASSPDRDEKLFF.

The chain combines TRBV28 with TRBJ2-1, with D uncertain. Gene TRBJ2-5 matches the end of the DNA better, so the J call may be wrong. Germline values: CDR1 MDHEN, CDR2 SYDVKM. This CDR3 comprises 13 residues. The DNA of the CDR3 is TGTGCCAGCAGTTTTTTTCTTTCGGCGACCCAGTACTTC. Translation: CASSFFLSATQYF.